The 11 T cell receptor beta chains presented below share a single source sample, sequenced in a study of blood T cell repertoires in COVID-19. The method was immunoSEQ multiplex PCR; TCRdb's version includes in-frame clones alone and lacks a portion of them. In the table there are around 200,000 clones, 84% of which are singletons. What was sequenced was peripheral blood. The receptors here all came from a human donor in a cohort sampled during active COVID-19.

The chain is built from TRBV3-1 (or the pseudogene TRBV3-2) and TRBJ1-1; D might be TRBD1 (5 bases). CDR1 LGHDT and CDR2 YNNKEL come from the germline V gene (reference sequence). V shed 0 bases and J shed 0 bases, with 8 bases lying between them. The CDR3 has 15 residues. CDR3: CASSQDGHLNTEAFF. The CDR3 DNA sequence: TGTGCCAGCAGCCAAGATGGACACTTGAACACTGAAGCTTTCTTT.

The chain combines TRBV5-4 with TRBJ2-5; D may be TRBD2 (5 bases). CDR1 and CDR2 from the germline V gene are SGHNT and YYREEE (reference sequence). V lost 2 bases to trimming and J lost 2 bases, with 13 bases between them. The CDR3 loop spans 15 amino acids. DNA of the CDR3: TGTGCCAGCAGCTTAGTCGGGGTTTCTCAAGAGACCCAGTACTTC. It encodes CASSLVGVSQETQYF.

The chain links TRBV5-1 to TRBJ1-6; D possibly corresponds to TRBD1 (6 bases). The germline V and J ends were trimmed by 4 bases and 10 bases, with 15 bases remaining between them. The germline CDR1 and CDR2 sequences are SGHRS and YFSETQ. CDR3 length: 14 amino acids. The CDR3 nucleotides are TGCGCCAGCAGCCCCCAAGGGGGACGGTCACCCCTCCACTTT. Residues: CASSPQGGRSPLHF.

The J gene is TRBJ1-1, the V gene TRBV19; D may be TRBD1 (6 bases). Germline CDR1 LNHDA, CDR2 SQIVND (reference sequence). The CDR3 consists of 14 residues. The ends were cut back, 5 bases at V and 0 bases at J, with 10 bases in the middle. The CDR3 is CASSPRTVNTEAFF. As DNA, the CDR3 is TGTGCCAGTAGTCCCAGGACAGTGAACACTGAAGCTTTCTTT.

J is TRBJ2-7 and V is TRBV18; 7 nucleotides match TRBD2. This CDR3 is 14 amino acids long. CDR1 and CDR2 from the germline V gene are KGHSH and LQKENI. Losses at the gene ends were 2 bases for V and 3 bases for J; bases not matched to a gene: 4. The CDR3 DNA reads TGTGCCAGCTCACCAAACACGGGGGGCTACGAGCAGTACTTC. Protein sequence: CASSPNTGGYEQYF.

This clone has just one count. The gene calls are TRBV12-1 and TRBJ1-1; TRBD1 reflects the table's D call only, with no check against the DNA. TRBV12-1 is described as a pseudogene. The CDR3 runs to 15 residues. The CDR3 is CASSPPGTANTEAFF. CDR3 DNA: TGTGCCAGCAGCCCCCCCGGGACAGCGAACACTGAAGCTTTCTTT.

This clone has a single count. The chain links TRBV10-1 to TRBJ2-3, with a possible D match to TRBD1 (6 bases). The V end was cut by 9 bases, the J end by 2 bases, with 18 bases between. CDR1 and CDR2 from the germline V gene are WNHNN and SYGVQD (reference sequence). There are 15 residues in the CDR3. CDR3 in DNA: TGCGCCAGGCCACAGGGAACACCGTCCACAGATACGCAGTATTTT. This encodes CARPQGTPSTDTQYF.

This sequence joins TRBV21-1 and TRBJ2-1; the table calls TRBD1, which could not be checked here. TRBV21-1 is a pseudogene segment. The CDR3 spans 15 residues. The CDR3 nucleotides are TGTGCCAGCAGCAAGGGCGTAGTTACCCTTAATGAGCAGTTCTTC. Amino acids: CASSKGVVTLNEQFF.

The CDR3 sequence: CASSSPGTEAFF. DNA for the CDR3: TGTGCCAGCAGTTCCCCGGGCACTGAAGCTTTCTTT. This chain connects TRBV6-5 to TRBJ1-1; D gene ambiguous. Trimming pared 4 bases from V and 4 bases from J, leaving 7 bases between. Germline V lookup: CDR1 MNHEY, CDR2 SVGAGI. The CDR3 totals 12 residues.

The chain links TRBV2 to TRBJ2-2; TRBD2 aligns across 8 bases. The length of the CDR3 is 15 residues. CDR1 SNHLY and CDR2 FYNNEI come from the germline V gene. J was trimmed by 5 bases and V by 6 bases; bases with no gene match: 8. The CDR3 DNA is TGTGCCAGCAGGCTTACTAGCGGCGCTACCGGGGAGCTGTTTTTT. Its translation: CASRLTSGATGELFF.

The rearrangement links TRBV7-8 to TRBJ2-7; 7 nucleotides align to TRBD1. Trimming at V came to 2 bases and at J to 2 bases, leaving 9 bases not matched to a gene. This CDR3 is 16 amino acids long. The germline gives CDR1 SGHVS, CDR2 FQNEAQ. In nucleotides, the CDR3 is TGTGCCAGCAGCTTAAACCGGCCAGGGGGAGCCTACGAGCAGTACTTC. Its protein is CASSLNRPGGAYEQYF.